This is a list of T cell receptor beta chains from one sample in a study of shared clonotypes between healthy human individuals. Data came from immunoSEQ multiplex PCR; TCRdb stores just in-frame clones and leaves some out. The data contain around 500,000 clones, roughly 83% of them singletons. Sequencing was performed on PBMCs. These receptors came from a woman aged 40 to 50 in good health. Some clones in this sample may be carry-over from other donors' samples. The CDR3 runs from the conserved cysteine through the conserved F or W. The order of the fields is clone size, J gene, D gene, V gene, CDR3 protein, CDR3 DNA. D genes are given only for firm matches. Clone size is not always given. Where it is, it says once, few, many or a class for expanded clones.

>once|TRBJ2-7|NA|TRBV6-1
CASSGEGRQGTYEQYF
TGTGCCAGCAGTGGAGAGGGGAGGCAGGGGACCTACGAGCAGTACTTC
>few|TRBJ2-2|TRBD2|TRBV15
CATSSGLAGGGTGELFF
TGTGCCACCAGCTCGGGACTAGCGGGAGGCGGTACCGGGGAGCTGTTTTTT
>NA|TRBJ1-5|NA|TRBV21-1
CASSKEGDSNQPQHF
TGTGCCAGCAGCAAAGAGGGGGATAGCAATCAGCCCCAGCATTTT
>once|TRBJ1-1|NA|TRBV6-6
CASSSDSGGAEAFF
TGTGCCAGCAGTAGCGACAGCGGAGGGGCTGAAGCTTTCTTT
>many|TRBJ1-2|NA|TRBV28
CASRPTRGYTF
TGTGCCAGCAGACCTACACGTGGCTACACCTTC
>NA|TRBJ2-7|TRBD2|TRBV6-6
CATDGGGAGYEQYF
TGTGCCACCGATGGCGGGGGGGCGGGTTACGAGCAGTACTTC
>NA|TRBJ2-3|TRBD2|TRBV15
CATSREGTSGTDTQYF
TGTGCCACCAGCAGAGAAGGGACTAGCGGGACAGATACGCAGTATTTT
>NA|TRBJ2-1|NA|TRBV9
CASSVAGQPYNEQFF
TGTGCCAGCAGCGTAGCGGGGCAGCCCTACAATGAGCAGTTCTTC
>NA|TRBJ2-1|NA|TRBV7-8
CASSLMEGHAQGEQFF
TGCGCCAGCAGCTTAATGGAGGGGCACGCGCAGGGTGAGCAGTTCTTC
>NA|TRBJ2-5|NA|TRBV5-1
CASSLGLIKETQYF
TGCGCCAGCAGCTTGGGACTGATTAAAGAGACCCAGTACTTC
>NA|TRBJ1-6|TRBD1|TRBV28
CASRGLGTGNSPLHF
TGTGCCAGCAGGGGACTCGGGACAGGGAATTCACCCCTCCACTTT
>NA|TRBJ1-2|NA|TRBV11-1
CASSFMAGPGDGYTF
TGTGCCAGCAGCTTTATGGCAGGGCCGGGGGATGGCTACACCTTC
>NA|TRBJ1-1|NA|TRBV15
CATSRGPTNTEAFF
TGTGCCACCAGCAGAGGGCCCACGAACACTGAAGCTTTCTTT
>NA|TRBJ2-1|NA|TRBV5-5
CASSLVDNEQFF
TGTGCCAGCAGCTTGGTAGACAATGAGCAGTTCTTC
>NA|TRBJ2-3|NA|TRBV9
CASSVVEDTQYF
TGTGCCAGCAGCGTAGTGGAAGATACGCAGTATTTT
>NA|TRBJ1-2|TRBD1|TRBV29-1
CSVGRDSDYGYTF
TGCAGCGTTGGACGGGACAGCGATTATGGCTACACCTTC
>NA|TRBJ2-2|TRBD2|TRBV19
CASSTPGLAGTGELFF
TGTGCCAGTAGTACCCCGGGACTAGCGGGCACCGGGGAGCTGTTTTTT
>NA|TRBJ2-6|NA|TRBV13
CASSELDFSGANVLTF
TGTGCCAGCAGTGAATTGGACTTCTCTGGGGCCAACGTCCTGACTTTC
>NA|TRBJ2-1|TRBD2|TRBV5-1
CASSGGLGNEQFF
TGCGCCAGCAGCGGGGGACTAGGGAATGAGCAGTTCTTC
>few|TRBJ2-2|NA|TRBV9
CASSVDDVNTGELFF
TGTGCCAGCAGCGTGGATGACGTGAACACCGGGGAGCTGTTTTTT
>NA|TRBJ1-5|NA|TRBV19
CASGQLSNQPQHF
TGTGCCAGTGGACAGCTTAGCAATCAGCCCCAGCATTTT
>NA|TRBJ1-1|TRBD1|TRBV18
CASSPVPGQYVENTEAFF
TGCGCCAGCTCACCAGTACCGGGACAGTATGTGGAGAACACTGAAGCTTTCTTT
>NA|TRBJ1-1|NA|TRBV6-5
CASRRENTEAFF
TGTGCCAGCAGAAGGGAGAACACTGAAGCTTTCTTT
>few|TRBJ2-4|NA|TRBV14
CASSQDRVIQYF
TGTGCCAGCAGCCAAGATCGGGTTATTCAGTACTTC
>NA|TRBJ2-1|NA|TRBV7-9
CASSLDGGTEQFF
TGTGCCAGCAGCTTAGATGGAGGCACTGAGCAGTTCTTC
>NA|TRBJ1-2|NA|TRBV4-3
CASSQEVSGTRGYTF
TGCGCCAGCAGCCAAGAAGTGTCAGGGACGCGGGGCTACACCTTC
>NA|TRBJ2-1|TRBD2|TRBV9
CASTSLAGTNEQFF
TGTGCCAGCACTTCTCTAGCGGGAACCAATGAGCAGTTCTTC
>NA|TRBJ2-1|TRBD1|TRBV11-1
CASSLIGTGTYNEQFF
TGTGCCAGCAGCCTCATCGGGACAGGGACGTACAATGAGCAGTTCTTC
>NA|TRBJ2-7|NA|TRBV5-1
CASSDGTGLSEQYF
TGCGCCAGCAGCGACGGGACGGGGTTGTCCGAGCAGTACTTC
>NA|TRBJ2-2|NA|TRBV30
CASKPGTNTGELFF
TGTGCCTCGAAACCGGGCACAAACACCGGGGAGCTGTTTTTT
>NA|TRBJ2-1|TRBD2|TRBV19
CASSIISGRFNEQFF
TGTGCCAGTAGTATTATTAGCGGGAGGTTCAATGAGCAGTTCTTC
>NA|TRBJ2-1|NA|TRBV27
CASSFSLSYNEQFF
TGTGCCAGCAGTTTCTCGCTCTCCTACAATGAGCAGTTCTTC
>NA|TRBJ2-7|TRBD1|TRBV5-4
CASSSQDRGRYEQYF
TGTGCCAGCAGCTCGCAGGACAGGGGGCGGTACGAGCAGTACTTC
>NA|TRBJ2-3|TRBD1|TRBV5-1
CASTLLAQGETDTQYF
TGCGCCAGCACCCTTTTGGCACAGGGGGAAACAGATACGCAGTATTTT
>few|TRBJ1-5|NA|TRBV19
CASSPQRTGQPQHF
TGTGCCAGTAGTCCGCAAAGGACTGGTCAGCCCCAGCATTTT
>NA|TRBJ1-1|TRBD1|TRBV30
CAWKRTGRTEAFF
TGTGCCTGGAAGAGGACAGGGCGAACTGAAGCTTTCTTT
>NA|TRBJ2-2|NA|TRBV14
CASSQSISGELFF
TGTGCCAGCAGCCAGTCGATATCCGGGGAGCTGTTTTTT
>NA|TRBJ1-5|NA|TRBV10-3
CAISEGTWQPQHF
TGTGCCATCAGTGAGGGTACATGGCAGCCCCAGCATTTT
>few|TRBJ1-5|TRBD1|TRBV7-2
CASSRDRNNQPQHF
TGTGCCAGCAGTCGGGACAGAAACAATCAGCCCCAGCATTTT
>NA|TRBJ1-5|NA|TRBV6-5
CASSYRPYQPQHF
TGTGCCAGCAGTTATCGGCCTTATCAGCCCCAGCATTTT
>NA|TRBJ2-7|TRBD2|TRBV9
CASSEGLAGVAGTWDEQYF
TGTGCCAGCAGCGAAGGACTAGCGGGAGTGGCGGGTACCTGGGACGAGCAGTACTTC
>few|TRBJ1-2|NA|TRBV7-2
CASSLAGSAYGYTF
TGTGCCAGCAGCTTAGCTGGGAGTGCCTATGGCTACACCTTC
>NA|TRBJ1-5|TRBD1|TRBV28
CASNVGGGLTSNQPQHF
TGTGCCAGCAACGTCGGAGGGGGCCTTACCAGCAATCAGCCCCAGCATTTT
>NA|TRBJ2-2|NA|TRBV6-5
CASSPSWGHGELFF
TGTGCCAGCAGTCCTTCCTGGGGTCACGGGGAGCTGTTTTTT
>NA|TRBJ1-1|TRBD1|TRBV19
CASSSPGQGNTEAFF
TGTGCCAGTAGTTCACCGGGACAGGGAAACACTGAAGCTTTCTTT
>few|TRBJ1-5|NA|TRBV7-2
CASSLGASIYSNQPQHF
TGTGCCAGCAGCTTAGGGGCCAGTATCTATAGCAATCAGCCCCAGCATTTT
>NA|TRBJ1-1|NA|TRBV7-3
CASSPTGRTEAFF
TGTGCCAGCAGCCCGACAGGTCGCACTGAAGCTTTCTTT
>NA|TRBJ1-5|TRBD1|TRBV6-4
CASSDQGGYSSQPQHF
TGTGCCAGCAGTGATCAGGGGGGCTATAGCAGTCAGCCCCAGCATTTT
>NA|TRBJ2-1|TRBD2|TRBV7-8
CASSLLAGGGEQFF
TGTGCCAGCAGCTTACTAGCGGGAGGAGGTGAGCAGTTCTTC
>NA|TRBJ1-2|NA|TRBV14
CASSQDLGFYGYTF
TGTGCCAGCAGCCAAGACCTGGGCTTCTATGGCTACACCTTC
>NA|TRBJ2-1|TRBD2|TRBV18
CASSPPVQGLAGAVLSYNEQFF
TGTGCCAGCTCACCACCGGTCCAGGGACTAGCGGGAGCTGTCCTATCCTACAATGAGCAGTTCTTC
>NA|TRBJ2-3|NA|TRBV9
CASSLFSGFSTDTQYF
TGTGCCAGCAGCCTTTTTAGCGGCTTTAGCACAGATACGCAGTATTTT
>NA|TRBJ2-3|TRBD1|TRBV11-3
CASSLGTGTTDTQYF
TGTGCCAGCAGCTTAGGGACAGGGACGACAGATACGCAGTATTTT
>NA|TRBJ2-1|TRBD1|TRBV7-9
CASRTGMDEQFF
TGTGCCAGCCGGACAGGGATGGATGAGCAGTTCTTC
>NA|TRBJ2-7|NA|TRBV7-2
CASSLKSGYEQYF
TGTGCCAGCAGCTTAAAATCGGGCTACGAGCAGTACTTC
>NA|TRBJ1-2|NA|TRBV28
CASSPPDSAVGGYTF
TGTGCCAGCAGTCCCCCAGACAGTGCGGTAGGTGGCTACACCTTC
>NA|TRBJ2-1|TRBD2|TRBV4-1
CASSRGPSGSFFEQFF
TGCGCCAGCAGCCGAGGCCCTAGCGGGAGTTTTTTTGAGCAGTTCTTC
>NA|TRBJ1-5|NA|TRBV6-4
CASSTYSNQPQHF
TGTGCCAGCAGTACATATAGCAATCAGCCCCAGCATTTT